The rows below give T cell receptor beta chains drawn from one sample of a study of CD8 T cells in ankylosing spondylitis. Each CDR3 protein is one row after TCRdb ran MiXCR on the 5' RACE reads. Among approximately 550,000 distinct CDR3 sequences listed, roughly 13% were seen once. Sequences were obtained from blood, either unsorted or a sorted T cell fraction (not recorded which). The receptors stem from a male donor with ankylosing spondylitis. CDR3s include the opening cysteine and the closing phenylalanine or tryptophan. A D gene is named only where the DNA matches it firmly. Some rows mark clone size as missing; the rest say once, few, many or name a class of expanded clone.

V	size	D	J	DNA	CDR3
TRBV20-1	NA	NA	TRBJ2-5	TGCAGTGCTTCCCTCGATACAGAGACCCAGTACTTC	CSASLDTETQYF
TRBV2	NA	TRBD2	TRBJ2-1	TGTGCCAGCAGCTACACTAGCGGGAGGGCCTCTAGGGAGCAGTTCTTC	CASSYTSGRASREQFF
TRBV3-1	few	NA	TRBJ2-1	TGTGCCAGCAGCTCCTATGGGGACTCCAATGAGCAGTTCTTC	CASSSYGDSNEQFF
TRBV25-1	few	NA	TRBJ2-5	TGTGCCAGCAGTGAAATCCTGGGAGCAGAGACCCAGTACTTC	CASSEILGAETQYF
TRBV6-1	few	NA	TRBJ2-2	TGTGCCAGCAGTGAACCCGTCGGGGAGCTGTTTTTT	CASSEPVGELFF
TRBV15	few	NA	TRBJ1-5	TGTGCCACCAGCAGAGACGGAGTAAGCAATCAGCCCCAGCATTTT	CATSRDGVSNQPQHF
TRBV20-1	NA	NA	TRBJ2-7	TGCAGTGCTAGAGATGAGGGGGGAGGTCTCGCCTACGAGCAGTACTTC	CSARDEGGGLAYEQYF
TRBV5-1	many	NA	TRBJ2-2	TGCGCCAGCAGCTTGCCGTACACCGGGGAGCTGTTTTTT	CASSLPYTGELFF
TRBV12-3/TRBV12-4	NA	NA	TRBJ1-3	TGTGCCAGCAGTACCAGGGTAGCTGGAAACACCATATATTTT	CASSTRVAGNTIYF
TRBV20-1	many	TRBD2	TRBJ2-3	TGCAGTGCTTGGGCGGGAGGTACAGATACGCAGTATTTT	CSAWAGGTDTQYF
TRBV29-1	few	NA	TRBJ2-2	TGCAGCGTTGTTATGGACATTAACACCGGGGAGCTGTTTTTT	CSVVMDINTGELFF
TRBV6-5	few	NA	TRBJ2-1	TGTGCCAGCAGTTTGATGGACCTAGCGGAGCAGTTCTTC	CASSLMDLAEQFF
TRBV27	many	NA	TRBJ1-6	TGTGCCAGCAGTGCCGGCGACTATTCACCCCTCCACTTT	CASSAGDYSPLHF
TRBV5-1	many	TRBD2	TRBJ2-3	TGCGCCAGCAGCTTGGGACTAGCGGGAGCAGATACGCAGTATTTT	CASSLGLAGADTQYF
TRBV12-3/TRBV12-4	many	NA	TRBJ2-3	TGTGCCAGCAGTTCCAGGGGGGGAGATACGCAGTATTTT	CASSSRGGDTQYF
TRBV18	few	NA	TRBJ1-2	TGTGCCAGCTCAACAGAGTATGGCTACACCTTC	CASSTEYGYTF
TRBV11-2	NA	NA	TRBJ2-5	TGTGCCAGCAGCCCCGCAGGGGGCGGGGGAGAGACCCAGTACTTC	CASSPAGGGGETQYF
TRBV6-1	NA	NA	TRBJ2-3	TGTGCCAGCAGTGAAGCGGGGAACGCAGATACGCAGTATTTT	CASSEAGNADTQYF
TRBV20-1	few	NA	TRBJ2-3	TGCAGTGCCCAGCGGTATCAGGGATTCACAGATACGCAGTATTTT	CSAQRYQGFTDTQYF
TRBV7-2	many	TRBD1	TRBJ2-1	TGTGCCAGCAGCGGACAGGGGATCGGGGATGAGCAGTTCTTC	CASSGQGIGDEQFF
TRBV12-3/TRBV12-4	many	NA	TRBJ2-2	TGTGCCAGCAGCAAACCACCCCACACCGGGGAGCTGTTTTTT	CASSKPPHTGELFF
TRBV5-1	NA	NA	TRBJ2-5	TGCGCCAGCAGCTTGCCCACTAGTCTTGAGACCCAGTACTTC	CASSLPTSLETQYF
TRBV7-9	few	NA	TRBJ1-4	TGTGCCAGCAGTGGAGCCGCAACTAATGAAAAACTGTTTTTT	CASSGAATNEKLFF
TRBV24-1	few	NA	TRBJ2-3	TGTGCCACCAGTGATCCCCGGACAGTAACAGATACGCAGTATTTT	CATSDPRTVTDTQYF
TRBV7-9	NA	TRBD2	TRBJ2-1	TGTGCCAGCAGCTGGCCGGGACTAGCGGGAGGAAATGAGCAGTTCTTC	CASSWPGLAGGNEQFF
TRBV7-9	NA	TRBD1	TRBJ2-2	TGTGCCAGCGGCGCGGCGGCAGGGGGCGAGTCCGGGGAGCTGTTTTTT	CASGAAAGGESGELFF
TRBV5-1	many	NA	TRBJ1-1	TGCGCCACGGCTAGCGGACGACAGATTAACACTGAAGCTTTCTTT	CATASGRQINTEAFF
TRBV24-1	few	TRBD1	TRBJ2-2	TGTGCCACCAGTGACCCCGGACAGGGAATTACCGGGGAGCTGTTTTTT	CATSDPGQGITGELFF
TRBV20-1	NA	NA	TRBJ2-1	TGCAGTGGGAATAGCGGCAACTACAATGAGCAGTTCTTC	CSGNSGNYNEQFF
TRBV12-3/TRBV12-4	few	NA	TRBJ1-1	TGTGCCAGCGCCCGGGAGGTGGACACTGAAGCTTTCTTT	CASAREVDTEAFF
TRBV20-1	NA	TRBD2	TRBJ2-5	TGCAGTGCGGGCCTGGGACTAGCGGGAGAAGAGACCCAGTACTTC	CSAGLGLAGEETQYF
TRBV3-1	few	NA	TRBJ2-5	TGTGCCAGCAGTTCCATGGAGACCCAGTACTTC	CASSSMETQYF
TRBV9	NA	NA	TRBJ2-5	TGTGCCAGCAGCGTTAGAGGGAGCCAAGAGACCCAGTACTTC	CASSVRGSQETQYF
TRBV24-1	NA	NA	TRBJ2-6	TGTGCCACCCGAGGCTCTGGGGCCAACGTCCTGACTTTC	CATRGSGANVLTF
TRBV4-1	NA	NA	TRBJ1-6	TGCGCCAGCAGCCGAGACCCGGCAGTCTATAATTCACCCCTCCACTTT	CASSRDPAVYNSPLHF
TRBV6-6	few	NA	TRBJ2-3	TGTGCCAGCAGTTTCCGACTGTTGGATACGCAGTATTTT	CASSFRLLDTQYF
TRBV20-1	few	TRBD1	TRBJ1-2	TGCAGTGCCACCTACCCCGGACAGGGAATGGCCTATGGCTACACCTTC	CSATYPGQGMAYGYTF
TRBV29-1	few	NA	TRBJ1-1	TGCAGCGTTGAAGATGCAACCTGGACGGGCACTGAAGCTTTCTTT	CSVEDATWTGTEAFF
TRBV24-1	few	NA	TRBJ2-1	TGTGCCACCAGTGACGCTTCGGGGGTAACCTCCTACAATGAGCAGTTCTTC	CATSDASGVTSYNEQFF
TRBV20-1	few	NA	TRBJ2-1	TGCAGTGCCGGGCCTTTGGGCCATGAGCAGTTCTTC	CSAGPLGHEQFF
TRBV5-1	many	TRBD1	TRBJ2-7	TGCGCCAGCAGCTTGCTGGACAGGGGAGCTTACGAGCAGTACTTC	CASSLLDRGAYEQYF
TRBV4-1	few	NA	TRBJ2-5	TGCGCCAGCAGCCAAGAAAGGGGAAGAGAGACCCAGTACTTC	CASSQERGRETQYF
TRBV30	few	NA	TRBJ2-1	TGTGCCTGGAGTCCGACTTACAATGAGCAGTTCTTC	CAWSPTYNEQFF
TRBV5-4	NA	NA	TRBJ2-1	TGTGCCAGCAGCTTGCCTTCCCCCATGCCCAATGAGCAGTTCTTC	CASSLPSPMPNEQFF
TRBV7-9	NA	NA	TRBJ1-2	TGTGCCAGCAGCCCGGACACGGGCTATGGCTACACCTTC	CASSPDTGYGYTF
TRBV5-1	many	NA	TRBJ2-3	TGCGCCAGCAGCTTGACTGGACAATACACAGATACGCAGTATTTT	CASSLTGQYTDTQYF
TRBV7-9	many	NA	TRBJ2-4	TGTGCCAGCAGCCCTTGGACTAAAAACATTCAGTACTTC	CASSPWTKNIQYF
TRBV28	many	TRBD1	TRBJ2-2	TGTGCCAGCAGTTTATGGGGACAGGGGACCGGGGAGCTGTTTTTT	CASSLWGQGTGELFF
TRBV7-2	many	NA	TRBJ1-3	TGTGCCAGTGGAGAAGCGGTTGGAAACACCATATATTTT	CASGEAVGNTIYF
TRBV20-1	NA	NA	TRBJ2-2	TGCAGTGCTAGAGATGGGATCGGCGGCACCGGGGAGCTGTTTTTT	CSARDGIGGTGELFF
TRBV18	NA	NA	TRBJ2-1	TGTGCCAGCTCACCTGCGGACTTGGATTACAATGAGCAGTTCTTC	CASSPADLDYNEQFF
TRBV18	many	TRBD2	TRBJ2-1	TGTGCCAGCTCCCCTCCCGAGGGAGGGACCTCTTTCTTC	CASSPPEGGTSFF
TRBV19	NA	TRBD1	TRBJ2-6	TGTGCCAGTAGTATAATAGGGACAGCTCGCTCTGGGGCCAACGTCCTGACTTTC	CASSIIGTARSGANVLTF
TRBV19	NA	NA	TRBJ2-5	TGTGCCAGTAGTAGGACAAAACAAGAGACCCAGTACTTC	CASSRTKQETQYF
TRBV20-1	few	TRBD1	TRBJ1-5	TGCAGTGCCCGGACAGGGGTTGGTCAGCCCCAGCATTTT	CSARTGVGQPQHF
TRBV10-3	few	NA	TRBJ2-2	TGTGCCATCAGTGAGCAAGTACGGGAGCTGTTTTTT	CAISEQVRELFF